The sequence of this TCR beta chain was determined in a study of cytomegalovirus exposure and HLA in healthy donors. Whole-study results and caveats: In a later analysis, the majority of CMV-associated beta chains seemingly showed HLA restriction. It was 150 to 200 TCR beta chains that were listed as cytomegalovirus-associated.

Amplification used 60 Vbeta primers and 13 Jbeta primers. Using immunoSEQ multiplex PCR, the repertoire was profiled, and TCRdb retains in-frame clones only, with some absent. The table records around 100,000 clones, around 61% of them present only once. Worth noting for this clone: The antigen is not known.

The CDR3 has 14 residues. CDR1 is LGHNA, CDR2 YNFKEQ, per germline. V lost 0 bases and J lost 6, with 11 bases in between. The TCR comes from a woman aged 45-65 years in good health and CMV-seronegative. Sequenced input: PBMCs. This chain uses TRBV4-2 with TRBJ1-2; the D gene is possibly TRBD1 (6 bases). CDR3 residues: CASSQDQGLDGYTF. The CDR3 coding sequence is TGTGCCAGCAGCCAAGATCAGGGGTTAGATGGCTACACCTTC.